The sequence of this T cell receptor beta chain was determined in a study of cytomegalovirus exposure and HLA in healthy donors. This CDR3 has 14 amino acids. Germline V lookup: CDR1 LGHNA, CDR2 YNFKEQ. V lost 0 bases and J 8 bases, leaving 13 bases between the germline ends. Primers included in the PCR were 60 Vbeta and 13 Jbeta primers. TCRdb's copy holds only in-frame clones and misses some; the assay was immunoSEQ multiplex PCR. With roughly 120,000 clones in the sample, the ten largest clones hold approximately 1%. The TCR was taken from a man between 18 and 29 years old in good health and CMV-seronegative. The chain joins TRBV4-2 to TRBJ1-2, with TRBD1 as a possible D gene (5 bases). The specimen sequenced was PBMCs. The DNA for the CDR3 is TGTGCCAGCAGCCAAGAAGTAGGGGCGGCGGGCTACACCTTC. Its protein product is CASSQEVGAAGYTF.